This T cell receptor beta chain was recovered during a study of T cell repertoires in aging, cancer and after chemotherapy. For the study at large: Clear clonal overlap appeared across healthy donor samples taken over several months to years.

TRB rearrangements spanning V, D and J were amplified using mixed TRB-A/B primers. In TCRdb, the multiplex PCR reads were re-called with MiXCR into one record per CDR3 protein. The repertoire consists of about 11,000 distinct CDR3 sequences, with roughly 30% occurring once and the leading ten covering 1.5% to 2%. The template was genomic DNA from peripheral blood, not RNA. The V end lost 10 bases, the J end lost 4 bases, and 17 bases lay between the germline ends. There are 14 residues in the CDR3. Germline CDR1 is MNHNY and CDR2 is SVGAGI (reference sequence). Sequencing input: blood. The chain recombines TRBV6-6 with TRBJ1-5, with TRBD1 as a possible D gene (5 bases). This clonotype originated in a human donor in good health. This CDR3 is CATGARGDNQPQHF. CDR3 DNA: TGTGCCACCGGGGCGCGGGGAGATAATCAGCCCCAGCATTTT.